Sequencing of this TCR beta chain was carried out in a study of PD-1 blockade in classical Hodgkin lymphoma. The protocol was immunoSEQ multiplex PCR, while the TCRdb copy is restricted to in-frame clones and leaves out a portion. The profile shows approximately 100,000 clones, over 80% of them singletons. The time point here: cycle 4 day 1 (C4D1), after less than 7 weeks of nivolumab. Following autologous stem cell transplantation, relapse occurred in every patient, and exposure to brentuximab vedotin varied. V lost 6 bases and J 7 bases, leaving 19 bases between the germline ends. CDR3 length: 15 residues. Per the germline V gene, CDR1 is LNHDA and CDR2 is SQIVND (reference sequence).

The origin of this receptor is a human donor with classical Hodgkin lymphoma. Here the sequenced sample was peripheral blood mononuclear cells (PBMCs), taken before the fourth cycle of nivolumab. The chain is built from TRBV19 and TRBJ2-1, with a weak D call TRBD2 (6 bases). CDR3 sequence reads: CASSPLASDRNEQFF. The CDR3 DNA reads TGTGCCAGTAGCCCGCTCGCTAGCGATCGGAATGAGCAGTTCTTC.